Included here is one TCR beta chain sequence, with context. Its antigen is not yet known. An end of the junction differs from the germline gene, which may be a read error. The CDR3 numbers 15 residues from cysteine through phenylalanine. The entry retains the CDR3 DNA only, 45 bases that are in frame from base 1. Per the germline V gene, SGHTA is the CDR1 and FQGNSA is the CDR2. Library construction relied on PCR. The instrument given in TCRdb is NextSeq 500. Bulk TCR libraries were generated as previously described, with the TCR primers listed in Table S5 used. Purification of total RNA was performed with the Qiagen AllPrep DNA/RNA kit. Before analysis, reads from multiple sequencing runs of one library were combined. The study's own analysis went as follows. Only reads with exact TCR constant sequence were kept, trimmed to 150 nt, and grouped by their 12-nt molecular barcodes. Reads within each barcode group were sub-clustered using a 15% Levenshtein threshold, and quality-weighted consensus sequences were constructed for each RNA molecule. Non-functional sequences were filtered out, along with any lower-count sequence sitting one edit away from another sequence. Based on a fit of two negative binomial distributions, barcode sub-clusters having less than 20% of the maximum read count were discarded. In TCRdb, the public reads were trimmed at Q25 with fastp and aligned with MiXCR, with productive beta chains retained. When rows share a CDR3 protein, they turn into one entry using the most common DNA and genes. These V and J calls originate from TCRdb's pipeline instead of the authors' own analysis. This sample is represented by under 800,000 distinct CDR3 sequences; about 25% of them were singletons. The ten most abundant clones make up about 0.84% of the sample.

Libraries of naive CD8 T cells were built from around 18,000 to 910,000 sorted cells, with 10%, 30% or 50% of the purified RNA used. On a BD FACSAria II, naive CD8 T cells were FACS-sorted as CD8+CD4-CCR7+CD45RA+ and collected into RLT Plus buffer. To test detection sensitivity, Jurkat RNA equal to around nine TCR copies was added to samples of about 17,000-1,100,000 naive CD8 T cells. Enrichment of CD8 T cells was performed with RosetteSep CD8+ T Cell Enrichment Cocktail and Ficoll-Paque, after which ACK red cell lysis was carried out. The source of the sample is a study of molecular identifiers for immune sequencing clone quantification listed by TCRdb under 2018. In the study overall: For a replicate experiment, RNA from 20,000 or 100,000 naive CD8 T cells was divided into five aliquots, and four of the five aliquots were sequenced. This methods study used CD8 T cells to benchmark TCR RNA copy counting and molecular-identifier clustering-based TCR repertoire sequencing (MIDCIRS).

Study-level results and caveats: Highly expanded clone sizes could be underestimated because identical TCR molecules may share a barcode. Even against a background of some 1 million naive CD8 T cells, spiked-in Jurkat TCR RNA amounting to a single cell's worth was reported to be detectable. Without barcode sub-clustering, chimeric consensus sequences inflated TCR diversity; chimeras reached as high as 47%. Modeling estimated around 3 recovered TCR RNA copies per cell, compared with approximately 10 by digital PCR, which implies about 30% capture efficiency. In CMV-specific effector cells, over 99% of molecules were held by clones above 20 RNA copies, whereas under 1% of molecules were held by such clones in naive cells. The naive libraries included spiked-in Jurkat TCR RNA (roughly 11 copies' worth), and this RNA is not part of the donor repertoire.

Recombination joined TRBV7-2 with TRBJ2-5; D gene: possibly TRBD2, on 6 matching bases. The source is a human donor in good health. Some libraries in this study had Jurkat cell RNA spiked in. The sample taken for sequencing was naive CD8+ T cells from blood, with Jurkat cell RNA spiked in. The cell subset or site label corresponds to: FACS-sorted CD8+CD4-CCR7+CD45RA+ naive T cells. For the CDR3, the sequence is CASSLLGGNQEAQYF. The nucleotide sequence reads TGTGCCAGCAGCTTATTAGGAGGGAATCAAGAGGCCCAGTACTTC.